This entry concerns a single T cell receptor (beta chain). Its antigen is not identified. This sample was taken from a study of identical twins. The study's findings and limits: Weaker excess twin sharing was seen among beta out-of-frame sequences. A lower insertion count was a feature of abundant cord blood beta clonotypes, with no such feature in memory repertoires. It was out-of-frame TCR alpha sharing in monozygotic twins that models underestimated. An excess of low generation probability was shown by twin-shared out-of-frame alpha sequences.

TCRdb reprocessed the 5' RACE reads via MiXCR and lists one record per CDR3 protein. The sample has 210,000 or so distinct CDR3 sequences; around 8% are singletons. With 3 bases clipped from V and 4 bases from J, the junction kept 5 bases outside the gene matches. Germline V gene sequence: CDR1 MNHEY, CDR2 SMNVEV (reference sequence). The CDR3 runs 15 residues. This sample also appeared in a second study, on yellow fever vaccine responses in identical twins.

The genes are TRBV27 and TRBJ2-3; TRBD2 aligns across 9 bases. Sequencing was done on a sample of memory (CD45RO+) T cells sorted from blood. The clonotype originates from a woman younger than 30 in good health. The CDR3 coding sequence is TGTGCCAGCAGTTTTGGCGGGAGGGAGTCAGATACGCAGTATTTT. It codes for CASSFGGRESDTQYF.